This passage covers 10 T cell receptor beta chains from one sample sequenced in a study of shared clonotypes between healthy human individuals. Method: immunoSEQ multiplex PCR; TCRdb's copy keeps in-frame clones and lacks some. The sample contains some 980,000 clones, roughly 72% of which appear only once. What was sequenced was memory CD4+ T cells sorted from blood. Noted subset: CD45RA-negative fraction. The receptor source for this set is a man aged 18 to 30 in good health.

The chain links TRBV5-1 to TRBJ1-2, with unresolved D. CDR1 and CDR2 (germline): SGHRS, YFSETQ. The CDR3 is 12 residues long. The V end lost 5 bases, the J end lost 1 base, and 6 bases lay between the germline ends. CDR3 DNA sequence: TGCGCCAGCAGGGGAGGTAACTATGGCTACACCTTC. Protein sequence: CASRGGNYGYTF.

About this clone: Other DNA sequences from this sample encode an identical CDR3 as well. V usage is TRBV19 and J usage is TRBJ1-5; D is possibly TRBD1 (6 bases). The V end lost 4 bases, the J end lost 1 base, and 11 bases lay between the germline ends. The CDR3 is 15 residues long. Germline loops: CDR1 LNHDA, CDR2 SQIVND (reference sequence). Here the CDR3 DNA reads TGTGCCAGTAGTACGACAGGAGGGAGCAATCAGCCCCAGCATTTT. Translated, it gives CASSTTGGSNQPQHF. The full variable domain, in which reference TRBV19 and TRBJ1-5 provide the parts outside the CDR3, is DGGITQSPKYLFRKEGQNVTLSCEQNLNHDAMYWYRQDPGQGLRLIYYSQIVNDFQKGDIAEGYSVSREKKESFPLTVTSAQKNPTAFYLCASSTTGGSNQPQHFGDGTRLSIL.

The chain's CDR3 is CASSPNRDRVSHEQYF. The CDR3 bases are TGTGCCAGCAGCCCAAACCGGGACAGGGTATCCCACGAGCAGTACTTC. The chain joins TRBV7-8 to TRBJ2-7; 9 nucleotides match TRBD1. The CDR3 has 16 amino acids. Germline V gene data show CDR1 as SGHVS and CDR2 as FQNEAQ. The ends lost 5 bases at V and 5 bases at J; junction bases unmatched: 13. The entire variable domain, with the rest obtained from reference TRBV7-8 and TRBJ2-7, is as follows: GAGVSQSPRYKVAKRGQDVALRCDPISGHVSLFWYQQALGQGPEFLTYFQNEAQLDKSGLPSDRFFAERPEGSVSTLKIQRTQQEDSAVYLCASSPNRDRVSHEQYFGPGTRLTVT.

This sequence joins TRBV29-1 and TRBJ1-1; 7 bases match TRBD1. Germline-derived CDR1 and CDR2 are SQVTM and ANQGSEA. The junction had 5 bases not matched to a gene; V was cut back by 6 bases and J by 1 base. CDR3 length: 13 residues. This chain's CDR3 is CSVRQGWNTEAFF. DNA for the CDR3: TGCAGCGTCAGACAGGGTTGGAACACTGAAGCTTTCTTT.

This clone has just a few counts. This chain uses TRBV7-9 with TRBJ2-7, with D unclear. The V gene lost 1 base and the J gene lost 0 bases, with 4 bases spanning the gap. The CDR3 contains 13 residues. Per the germline V gene, CDR1 is SEHNR and CDR2 is FQNEAQ (reference sequence). The CDR3 reads CASSLVASYEQYF. The CDR3 DNA reads as TGTGCCAGCAGCTTAGTCGCCTCCTACGAGCAGTACTTC.

The chain carries TRBV19 and TRBJ2-3; D not resolved. V was shortened by 3 bases and J by 4 bases, with 8 bases between the two germline ends. Germline CDR1 reads LNHDA; CDR2 reads SQIVND (reference sequence). The CDR3 extends over 13 amino acids. The chain's CDR3 is CASSIPVSDTQYF. In DNA form, the CDR3 reads TGTGCCAGTAGTATCCCAGTATCAGATACGCAGTATTTT.

This clone was found a few times. This chain connects TRBV7-9 to TRBJ2-7; D is unresolved. Deletions cut 5 bases from V and 3 bases from J, with 14 bases between. Germline CDR1 reads SEHNR; CDR2 reads FQNEAQ (reference sequence). This CDR3 has 14 residues. CDR3 protein: CASSLDADLYEQYF. CDR3 sequence (DNA): TGTGCCAGCAGCCTTGACGCAGACCTCTACGAGCAGTACTTC.

Regarding this clone: Other DNA variants within this sample encode the same CDR3. The DNA for the CDR3 is TGCGCCAGCAGCTTGGAGGGGGGGCGCACTGAAGCTTTCTTT. The encoded protein is CASSLEGGRTEAFF. The rearrangement uses TRBV5-1 and TRBJ1-1; maybe TRBD1 (6 bases). Germline lookup yields CDR1 SGHRS and CDR2 YFSETQ. V gave up 0 bases and J gave up 4 bases, with 10 bases separating them. This CDR3 spans 14 amino acids.

The V call is TRBV4-2, the J call TRBJ2-7; D is possibly TRBD2 (5 bases). The germline V gene encodes CDR1 LGHNA and CDR2 YNFKEQ. Trimming shortened V by 0 bases and J by 7 bases, and 13 bases separated the two germline ends. The CDR3 covers 14 residues. The CDR3 coding sequence is TGTGCCAGCAGCCAAGACAGGACTGTGAGGGAGCAGTACTTC. This codes for CASSQDRTVREQYF.

The sample holds one count of this clone. The V call is TRBV4-3, the J call TRBJ1-3; D call uncertain. CDR1 and CDR2 (germline): LGHNA, YSLEER. This CDR3 is 16 amino acids long. The germline V and J ends were trimmed by 0 bases and 1 base, with 10 bases remaining between them. Here the CDR3 DNA reads TGCGCCAGCAGCCAAGACTGGGGAATGTCTGGAAACACCATATATTTT. This sequence encodes CASSQDWGMSGNTIYF.